The clone carrying this T cell receptor (beta chain) is a singleton in its sample. Cohorts were assigned according to the clinical history that participants reported. What the recovered Cohort 3 donors had was two negative PCRs, clearance, or symptom resolution. These data are taken from a study of blood T cell repertoires in COVID-19. Overall study: In each case, the material was cDNA or gDNA derived from T cells, B-cell-depleted T cells, or PBMCs.

The table came from immunoSEQ multiplex PCR; TCRdb's copy has only in-frame clones and leaves some out. The sample has almost 400,000 clones, 85% to 90% seen once. The length of the CDR3 is 14 residues. The germline gives CDR1 SGHTA, CDR2 FQGTGA. Trimming stripped 1 base from V and 7 bases from J, with 14 bases between. The chain joins TRBV7-3 to TRBJ2-7; D is perhaps TRBD2 (5 bases). Source material: PBMCs or T cells enriched from blood (not recorded which). The origin of this receptor is a woman in her thirties who had recovered from COVID-19. The CDR3 loop is CASSLSGPSGEQYF. In DNA, the CDR3 is TGTGCCAGCAGCTTAAGCGGGCCCTCGGGGGAGCAGTACTTC.